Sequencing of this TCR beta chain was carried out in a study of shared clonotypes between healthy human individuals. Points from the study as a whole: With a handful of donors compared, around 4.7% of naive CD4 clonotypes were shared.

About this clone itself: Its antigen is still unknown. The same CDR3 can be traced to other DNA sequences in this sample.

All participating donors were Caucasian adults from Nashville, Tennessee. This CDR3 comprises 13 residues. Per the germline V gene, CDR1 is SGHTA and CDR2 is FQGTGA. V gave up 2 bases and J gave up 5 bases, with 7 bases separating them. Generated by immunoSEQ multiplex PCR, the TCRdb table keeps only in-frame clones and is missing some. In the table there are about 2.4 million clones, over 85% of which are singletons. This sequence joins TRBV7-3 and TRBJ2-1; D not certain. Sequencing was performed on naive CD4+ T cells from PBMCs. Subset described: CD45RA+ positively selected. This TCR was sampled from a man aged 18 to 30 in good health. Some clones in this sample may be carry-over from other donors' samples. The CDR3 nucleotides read TGTGCCAGCAGCTTAGACCGCGACAATGAGCAGTTCTTC. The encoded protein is CASSLDRDNEQFF.